The TCR beta chain described here comes from a study of cytomegalovirus exposure and HLA in healthy donors. Amplification used 60 Vbeta primers and 13 Jbeta primers. Method: immunoSEQ multiplex PCR; TCRdb's copy keeps in-frame clones and lacks some. The repertoire holds 150,000 or so clones, with around three quarters as singletons. This clone appeared a few times. What was sequenced was PBMCs. This receptor was identified in a woman between 50 and 59 years old in good health and CMV-seropositive.

This CDR3 reads CASSEGWTGTGRNEQYF. Here the CDR3 DNA reads TGTGCCAGCAGTGAGGGGTGGACCGGGACAGGGAGGAACGAGCAGTACTTC. V gene TRBV6-1 combines with J gene TRBJ2-7; 9 bases line up with TRBD1. The CDR3 is 17 amino acids. The V segment lost 3 bases and the J segment 5 bases; nucleotides outside the gene matches: 14. Germline V gives CDR1 MNHNS, CDR2 SASEGT.